Listed here is a single T cell receptor beta chain. Unmatched junction bases numbered 14, after V lost 4 bases and J lost 11 bases. The CDR3 is made up of 14 amino acids. The germline V gene has CDR1 SGHRS and CDR2 YFSETQ. As processed by the authors: Estimated nucleated cell counts came from reference gene primer amplification. Profiling relied on immunoSEQ multiplex PCR, and the TCRdb table lists in-frame clones only, not all of them. V, J and clone size reflect that table, while D and trimming were determined from the DNA. The data contain about 100,000 clones, almost 80% of them singletons. The data were obtained in a study of blood T cell repertoires in COVID-19. Across the study: T cells, B-cell-depleted T cells, or PBMCs provided the cDNA or gDNA that served as material.

The specimen sequenced was peripheral blood. This chain connects TRBV5-1 to TRBJ1-1; 7 bases are a match to TRBD1. The clonotype was recovered from a man aged 65-85 years with active or convalescent COVID-19. The CDR3 nucleotides read TGCGCCAGCAGCGAAGTACTCAGGGGGGTTGAGGCTTTCTTT. This sequence encodes CASSEVLRGVEAFF.